Listed below are T cell receptor beta chains from one sample, sequenced in a study of OX40 agonist ivuxolimab in advanced cancers. Clones were read by immunoSEQ multiplex PCR, and TCRdb kept only the in-frame ones, dropping some. The sample lists some 85,000 clones, about 89% seen once, with 1.5% to 2% in the top ten. The sample here was CD4+ or CD8+ T cells sorted from blood, taken in a trial of the OX40 agonist ivuxolimab. Receptors originate from an adult with an advanced solid tumor such as melanoma, head and neck, liver or kidney cancer. Both conserved end residues are part of each CDR3. A D gene is named only where the DNA matches it firmly. Clone size is stated in some rows and not others, as once, few, many or a class when expanded.

TRBV4-3	.	12	.	TRBJ2-4	CASSQGAGTAYF	TGCGCCAGCAGCCAAGGGGCAGGGACTGCTTACTTC
TRBV27	.	14	.	TRBJ2-7	CASSFLPLNYEQYF	TGTGCCAGCAGTTTTCTCCCCCTTAACTACGAGCAGTACTTC
TRBV7-2	once	15	.	TRBJ2-1	CASSRTKDSYNEQFF	TGTGCCAGCAGCAGAACGAAAGACTCCTACAATGAGCAGTTCTTC
TRBV28	few	13	.	TRBJ2-5	CASKGDLGETQYF	TGTGCCAGCAAAGGGGACTTAGGAGAGACCCAGTACTTC
TRBV9	.	15	.	TRBJ2-1	CASSPGTLSYNEQFF	TGTGCCAGCAGCCCCGGAACCCTCTCCTACAATGAGCAGTTCTTC
TRBV6-1	.	16	.	TRBJ2-7	CASSESAGSRTYEQYF	TGTGCCAGCAGCGAATCGGCCGGGTCTAGAACCTACGAGCAGTACTTC
TRBV7-9	.	16	.	TRBJ1-2	CASSAGTTEDQWGYTF	TGTGCCAGCAGCGCCGGAACCACCGAAGACCAGTGGGGCTACACCTTC
TRBV28	.	18	.	TRBJ2-2	CASSLWGIRDLNTGELFF	TGTGCCAGCAGTTTATGGGGAATTAGAGACCTGAACACCGGGGAGCTGTTTTTT
TRBV15	.	14	.	TRBJ1-4	CATSRVGTNEKLFF	TGTGCCACCAGCCGGGTAGGGACTAATGAAAAACTGTTTTTT
TRBV28	.	14	.	TRBJ2-3	CASSYWGQADTQYF	TGTGCCAGCAGTTACTGGGGGCAGGCAGATACGCAGTATTTT
TRBV7-2	.	18	TRBD2	TRBJ2-1	CASSLIGTSGSLYNEQFF	TGTGCCAGCAGCTTAATAGGGACTAGCGGGAGTCTCTACAATGAGCAGTTCTTC
TRBV5-1	.	15	.	TRBJ2-7	CASSLRAQAGYEQYF	TGCGCCAGCAGCCTACGGGCACAGGCAGGCTACGAGCAGTACTTC
TRBV30	.	15	.	TRBJ2-6	CAWSPRGSRANVLTF	TGTGCCTGGAGCCCCAGGGGCTCTCGGGCCAACGTCCTGACTTTC
TRBV6-1	.	15	TRBD2	TRBJ2-5	CASIPGGSAWETQYF	TGTGCCAGCATTCCAGGCGGGAGCGCGTGGGAGACCCAGTACTTC
TRBV28	.	17	TRBD1	TRBJ2-6	CASSPGTGAIGANVLTF	TGTGCCAGCAGTCCCGGGACAGGGGCCATTGGGGCCAACGTCCTGACTTTC
TRBV25-1	.	15	.	TRBJ1-5	CASQPAGTGNQPQHF	TGTGCCAGCCAACCGGCCGGGACTGGCAATCAGCCCCAGCATTTT
TRBV9	.	16	TRBD2	TRBJ2-5	CASSAGPQGGTETQYF	TGTGCCAGCAGCGCAGGCCCTCAGGGAGGGACAGAGACCCAGTACTTC
TRBV29-1	.	11	.	TRBJ2-1	CSVKGANEQFF	TGCAGCGTCAAAGGCGCGAATGAGCAGTTCTTC
TRBV5-6	.	13	.	TRBJ2-1	CASSFPDNNEQFF	TGTGCCAGCAGCTTCCCAGATAACAATGAGCAGTTCTTC
TRBV5-1	.	15	TRBD1	TRBJ1-2	CASSPTGDLVGGYTF	TGCGCCAGCAGCCCGACAGGGGATCTCGTTGGAGGCTACACCTTC
TRBV28	.	15	TRBD2	TRBJ2-5	CASSLMSSGQETQYF	TGTGCCAGCAGTTTGATGTCTAGCGGCCAAGAGACCCAGTACTTC
TRBV7-8	.	14	.	TRBJ2-2	CASKTAGETGELFF	TGTGCCAGCAAAACGGCCGGAGAGACCGGGGAGCTGTTTTTT
TRBV6-1	.	15	.	TRBJ2-1	CASSRRGVNYNEQFF	TGTGCCAGCAGTAGACGGGGAGTAAACTACAATGAGCAGTTCTTC
TRBV7-2	.	15	TRBD1	TRBJ2-7	CASSWYRGPSWEQYF	TGTGCCAGCAGCTGGTACAGGGGGCCTAGTTGGGAGCAGTACTTC
TRBV5-6	.	15	TRBD2	TRBJ2-5	CASSPATSGRETQYF	TGTGCCAGCAGCCCGGCGACTAGCGGGAGAGAGACCCAGTACTTC
TRBV30	.	13	TRBD2	TRBJ2-7	CACSGIRGYEQYF	TGTGCCTGTAGCGGGATAAGAGGCTACGAGCAGTACTTC
TRBV5-1	.	15	.	TRBJ1-3	CASSPRGGSGNTIYF	TGCGCCAGCAGCCCCAGAGGAGGCTCTGGAAACACCATATATTTT
TRBV25-1	.	15	TRBD1	TRBJ2-7	CASSGSGTGMIEQYF	TGTGCCAGCAGTGGTTCCGGGACAGGGATGATCGAGCAGTACTTC
TRBV27	.	17	.	TRBJ2-6	CASSLVGWDSGANVLTF	TGTGCCAGCAGTTTAGTAGGATGGGACTCTGGGGCCAACGTCCTGACTTTC
TRBV19	.	14	.	TRBJ2-2	CASSISGNTGELFF	TGTGCCAGTAGTATAAGTGGGAACACCGGGGAGCTGTTTTTT
TRBV11-2	once	15	TRBD1	TRBJ1-5	CASSTGQGSNQPQHF	TGTGCCAGCAGCACCGGACAGGGGAGCAATCAGCCCCAGCATTTT
TRBV11-3	.	14	.	TRBJ2-7	CASSPVYALAEQYF	TGTGCCAGCAGCCCCGTGTATGCCCTGGCTGAGCAGTACTTC
TRBV4-1	.	15	.	TRBJ2-3	CASSQAPIGADTQYF	TGCGCCAGCAGCCAAGCCCCCATAGGGGCAGATACGCAGTATTTT
TRBV28	.	12	.	TRBJ1-2	CASWGSNYGYTF	TGTGCCAGCTGGGGAAGTAACTATGGCTACACCTTC
TRBV19	.	13	TRBD2	TRBJ2-2	CATRLAGAGELFF	TGTGCCACCCGGCTAGCGGGAGCGGGGGAGCTGTTTTTT
TRBV6-5	.	14	.	TRBJ1-1	CASRRAGQNTEAFF	TGTGCCAGCAGGCGGGCGGGGCAGAACACTGAAGCTTTCTTT
TRBV6-1	.	17	.	TRBJ2-4	CASSEKSTMFSGNIQYF	TGTGCCAGCAGTGAAAAGTCTACGATGTTTTCGGGAAACATTCAGTACTTC
TRBV28	.	15	TRBD1	TRBJ1-4	CASSSQGAIGEKLFF	TGTGCCAGCAGCTCACAGGGGGCCATCGGGGAAAAACTGTTTTTT
TRBV6-5	.	14	TRBD1	TRBJ1-1	CASSPGQGRPEAFF	TGTGCCAGCAGCCCGGGACAGGGGCGCCCTGAAGCTTTCTTT
TRBV5-1	once	15	.	TRBJ2-6	CASSPLVSGANVLTF	TGCGCCAGCAGCCCTTTAGTCTCTGGGGCCAACGTCCTGACTTTC
TRBV5-1	.	11	.	TRBJ1-2	CASSPGDGYTF	TGCGCCAGCAGCCCCGGGGATGGCTACACCTTC
TRBV19	.	16	TRBD1	TRBJ2-3	CASSIGPGQATATQYF	TGTGCCAGTAGTATAGGACCGGGACAGGCCACAGCTACGCAGTATTTT
TRBV27	few	12	.	TRBJ2-7	CASREPWVEQYF	TGTGCCAGCAGGGAGCCTTGGGTCGAGCAGTACTTC
TRBV5-1	.	15	TRBD1	TRBJ2-3	CASSEQGALSDTQYF	TGCGCCAGCAGCGAACAGGGGGCCCTCAGCGATACGCAGTATTTT
TRBV6-5	.	16	TRBD1	TRBJ2-7	CASSFYRTGGFDEQYF	TGTGCCAGCAGTTTTTACCGGACAGGGGGCTTCGACGAGCAGTACTTC
TRBV28	.	12	.	TRBJ2-3	CASRSSTDTQYF	TGTGCCAGCAGGTCGTCTACTGATACGCAGTATTTT
TRBV5-1	.	16	.	TRBJ1-3	CASSLDSFLSGNTIYF	TGCGCCAGCAGCTTGGACAGCTTCCTCTCTGGAAACACCATATATTTT
TRBV6-1	.	14	.	TRBJ1-4	CASSEVQGSEKLFF	TGTGCCAGCAGTGAAGTCCAGGGTAGTGAAAAACTGTTTTTT
TRBV18	once	16	TRBD1	TRBJ2-7	CASSHTIGTGQTEQYF	TGTGCCAGCTCACACACCATCGGGACAGGGCAGACCGAGCAGTACTTC
TRBV6-1	few	14	.	TRBJ2-4	CASWPGEAKNIQYF	TGTGCCAGCTGGCCAGGGGAGGCCAAAAACATTCAGTACTTC
TRBV7-6	.	14	.	TRBJ2-7	CASSFGESSEEQYF	TGTGCCAGCAGCTTCGGGGAATCCTCGGAGGAGCAGTACTTC
TRBV25-1	.	15	.	TRBJ2-3	CASSEFPSYTDTQYF	TGTGCCAGCAGTGAATTTCCATCCTACACAGATACGCAGTATTTT
TRBV19	.	16	.	TRBJ2-5	CASSSSHQRASETQYF	TGTGCCAGTAGTAGCAGCCACCAGAGGGCCTCCGAGACCCAGTACTTC
TRBV5-1	.	15	TRBD2	TRBJ2-1	CASSLGASGSYEQFF	TGCGCCAGCAGCTTGGGTGCTAGCGGGAGCTATGAGCAGTTCTTC
TRBV5-1	.	13	.	TRBJ1-1	CASSLGGDTEAFF	TGCGCCAGCAGCTTGGGAGGGGACACTGAAGCTTTCTTT
TRBV28	few	11	.	TRBJ1-1	CASSTYGLAFF	TGTGCCAGCAGCACGTATGGTTTAGCTTTCTTT
TRBV19	.	13	TRBD1	TRBJ2-3	CASSVQGADTQYF	TGTGCCAGTAGCGTACAGGGGGCGGATACGCAGTATTTT